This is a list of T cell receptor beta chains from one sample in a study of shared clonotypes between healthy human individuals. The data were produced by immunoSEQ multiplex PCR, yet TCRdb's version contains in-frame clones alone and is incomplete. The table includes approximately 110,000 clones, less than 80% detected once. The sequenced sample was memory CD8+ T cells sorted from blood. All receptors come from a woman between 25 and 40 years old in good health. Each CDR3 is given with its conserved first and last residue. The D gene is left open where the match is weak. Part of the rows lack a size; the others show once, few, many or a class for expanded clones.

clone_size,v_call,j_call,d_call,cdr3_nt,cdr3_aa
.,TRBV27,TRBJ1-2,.,TGTGCCAGCAGTTTAAGTTGGGGACACTCAAGGTCCTATGGCTACACCTTC,CASSLSWGHSRSYGYTF
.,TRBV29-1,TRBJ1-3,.,TGCAGCGTTGAAGAGGGGGCAGGGCCGAACACCATATATTTT,CSVEEGAGPNTIYF
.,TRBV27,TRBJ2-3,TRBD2,TGTGCCAGCAGTCTACCCGGGACTAGCGGGAGGGTCACAGATACGCAGTATTTT,CASSLPGTSGRVTDTQYF
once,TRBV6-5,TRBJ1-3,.,TGTGCCAGCAGTCTACAACCCTCTGGAAACACCATATATTTT,CASSLQPSGNTIYF
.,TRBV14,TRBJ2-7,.,TGTGCCAGCAGCCAGGGACGGAACGAGCAGTACTTC,CASSQGRNEQYF
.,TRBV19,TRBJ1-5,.,TGTGCCAGTAGTTCCAGGGATAGCAATCAGCCCCAGCATTTT,CASSSRDSNQPQHF
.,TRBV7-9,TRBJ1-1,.,TGTGCCAGCAGCTTAGGACCGTCCACTGAAGCTTTCTTT,CASSLGPSTEAFF
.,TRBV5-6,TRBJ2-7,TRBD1,TGTGCCAGCAGCGAGGGACAGCTTCAGGGGCAGTACTTC,CASSEGQLQGQYF
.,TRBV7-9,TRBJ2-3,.,TGTGCCAGCAGCTTACCGTTAAGAGATAGCACAGATACGCAGTATTTT,CASSLPLRDSTDTQYF
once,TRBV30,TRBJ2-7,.,TGTGCCTGGAGGTCGGGCAGGGGCTACGAGCAGTACTTC,CAWRSGRGYEQYF
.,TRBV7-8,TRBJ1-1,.,TGTGCCAGCAGCTTAGTTACTTTGAACACTGAAGCTTTCTTT,CASSLVTLNTEAFF
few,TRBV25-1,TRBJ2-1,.,TGTGCCAGCAGTGAAAAGGGACAATACAATGAGCAGTTCTTC,CASSEKGQYNEQFF
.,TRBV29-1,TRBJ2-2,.,TGCAGCGTCACCCGCTCGGTCCCCATCTCGACCGGGGAGCTGTTTTTT,CSVTRSVPISTGELFF
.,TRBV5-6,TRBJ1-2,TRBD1,TGTGCCAGCAGTTTGACCGGGACAGGGTTCAACTATGGCTACACCTTC,CASSLTGTGFNYGYTF
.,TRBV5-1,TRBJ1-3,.,TGCGCCAGCCGGGTGGAGGTCTCTGGAAACACCATATATTTT,CASRVEVSGNTIYF